Detailed here is one TCR beta chain. Antigen: not known. The data belong to a study of T cell responses to AZD1222 COVID-19 vaccine. At the level of the study: The analysis combined second doses at about 4 or about 12 weeks.

Regarding the study as a whole: Of spike-specific TCRs, nearly half reportedly target regions left unmutated in variants. AZD1222 recipients seropositive at baseline numbered only six or seven. Females outnumbered males among donors, who were mostly white British; clonal diversity was possibly underestimated.

The V and J ends lost 5 bases and 0 bases respectively, with 13 bases between them. From germline, CDR1 is SGHNT and CDR2 YENEEA. CDR3 length: 15 residues. Sequencing used immunoSEQ multiplex PCR; TCRdb keeps in-frame clones, though not all of them. The sample includes about 140,000 clones, roughly 90% of them seen just once. The receptor was isolated from an adult in good health. This specimen was peripheral blood, taken on day 0 of AZD1222 vaccination. This chain links TRBV11-3 with TRBJ1-1; D is ambiguous. CDR3 in amino acids: CASSTGRRMNTEAFF. The CDR3 coding sequence is TGTGCCAGCAGCACGGGCAGGAGGATGAACACTGAAGCTTTCTTT.